This entry lists 15 T cell receptor beta chains sequenced from one sample in a study of spatial heterogeneity in lung cancer. Whole-study results and caveats: Higher tumor mutation counts went along with higher counts of expanded intratumoral alpha and beta TCRs.

These receptors' antigens are unknown. TCRdb reprocessed the 5' RACE reads via MiXCR and lists one record per CDR3 protein. Of about 23,000 distinct CDR3 sequences in the sample, under 7.5% were seen once. Time point described: sample taken at primary tumor resection. The source was lung tumor tissue, collected at surgery. These receptor sequences come from a male donor with early-stage non-small cell lung cancer.

This clonotype was seen repeatedly, ten times or more. The chain is built from TRBV5-1 and TRBJ2-2; D gene ambiguous. The CDR3 length is 16 residues. Between the trimmed V and J ends, which lost 0 bases and 2 bases, there was a span of 11 bases. Germline CDR1 and CDR2: SGHRS and YFSETQ. The CDR3 DNA follows: TGCGCCAGCAGCTTGGAAGGGCTCCAAAACACCGGGGAGCTGTTTTTT. The encoded protein is CASSLEGLQNTGELFF.

This clonotype has a count of ten or more. The chain employs TRBV5-1 and TRBJ2-3; 14 bases agree with TRBD2. This CDR3 is built from 16 residues. With V trimmed by 5 bases and J by 5 bases, 7 bases remained unmatched. Germline V gene sequence: CDR1 SGHRS, CDR2 YFSETQ. This chain's CDR3 is CASRQGTSGGGDTQYF. In nucleotides, the CDR3 is TGCGCCAGCAGACAGGGGACTAGCGGGGGAGGAGATACGCAGTATTTT.

This clonotype was seen many times. V gene TRBV7-8 combines with J gene TRBJ1-3; 7 bases map to TRBD1. The V and J ends lost 1 base and 4 bases, in that order; junction bases with no gene match: 10. This CDR3 has 17 amino acids. CDR1 and CDR2 (germline): SGHVS, FQNEAQ. CDR3 nucleotides: TGTGCCAGCAGCTTAGTCCGTGACAGGGTCGCAGGAAACACCATATATTTT. The encoded protein is CASSLVRDRVAGNTIYF.

This clonotype was seen ten or more times. CDR3 amino acids: CASSVGDRGAYGYTF. CDR3 sequence (DNA): TGTGCCAGCAGCGTAGGGGACAGGGGGGCCTATGGCTACACCTTC. The chain has TRBV9 and TRBJ1-2; TRBD1 aligns across 11 bases. In germline, CDR1 is SGDLS, CDR2 YYNGEE. The CDR3 length is 15 residues. V was clipped by 0 bases and J by 4 bases; unmatched bases: 2. Full variable domain (remainder filled in from reference TRBV9 and TRBJ1-2): DSGVTQTPKHLITATGQRVTLRCSPRSGDLSVYWYQQSLDQGLQFLIQYYNGEERAKGNILERFSAQQFPDLHSELNLSSLELGDSALYFCASSVGDRGAYGYTFGSGTRLTVV.

Within the sample, this clonotype is medium-sized (0.01 to 0.1%). The J gene is TRBJ2-1, the V gene TRBV7-2; D is uncertain. Germline assignment: CDR1 SGHTA and CDR2 FQGNSA. This CDR3 contains 16 residues. The ends were cut back, 4 bases at V and 0 bases at J, with 13 bases in the middle. The CDR3 coding sequence is TGTGCCAGCAGCTACTCTACACACAGCTCCTACAATGAGCAGTTCTTC. It is translated as CASSYSTHSSYNEQFF.

This clonotype has just a few counts. The chain links TRBV20-1 to TRBJ2-5; the D is unclear. Trimming took off 6 bases at V and 2 bases at J, with 13 bases between the two ends. The CDR3 has 13 amino acids. In germline, CDR1 is DFQATT, CDR2 SNEGSKA (reference sequence). The CDR3, as DNA: TGCAGTGCCCTCGTAGGACCGCAAGAGACCCAGTACTTC. Residues: CSALVGPQETQYF.

This clonotype was found many times. The chain couples TRBV6-5 to TRBJ1-5; 7 bases align to TRBD1. The CDR3 runs 13 residues. V was pared by 4 bases and J by 7 bases, with 4 bases of the junction left unmatched. CDR1 and CDR2 (germline): MNHEY, SVGAGI. The CDR3 DNA is TGTGCCAGCAGTTTGACAGGGTCCCAGCCCCAGCATTTT. Its translation is CASSLTGSQPQHF.

This clonotype was seen many times. The rearrangement links TRBV5-1 to TRBJ2-3; the D gene is possibly TRBD2 (6 bases). Germline V lookup: CDR1 SGHRS, CDR2 YFSETQ. V was pared by 1 base and J by 3 bases, with 12 bases between. The CDR3 contains 15 residues. The CDR3 region is CASSLLRGLTDTQYF. CDR3 in DNA: TGCGCCAGCAGCTTGCTCCGGGGGTTAACAGATACGCAGTATTTT. The variable domain in full, with the rest retrieved from reference TRBV5-1 and TRBJ2-3, is KAGVTQTPRYLIKTRGQQVTLSCSPISGHRSVSWYQQTPGQGLQFLFEYFSETQRNKGNFPGRFSGRQFSNSRSEMNVSTLELGDSALYLCASSLLRGLTDTQYFGPGTRLTVL.

At least ten counts were recorded for this clonotype. This sequence joins TRBV20-1 and TRBJ2-7; D is uncertain. This CDR3 is 13 amino acids long. Trimming shortened V by 6 bases and J by 3 bases, and 15 bases separated the two germline ends. The germline V gene encodes CDR1 DFQATT and CDR2 SNEGSKA (reference sequence). The CDR3 loop is CSALSKSGYEQYF. Written as DNA, the CDR3 is TGCAGTGCCCTTAGTAAATCGGGCTACGAGCAGTACTTC.

The table lists this clonotype with many counts. The J gene is TRBJ1-1, the V gene TRBV15; possible D gene TRBD1, 5 bases. V lost 0 bases and J lost 2, with 25 bases in between. This CDR3 comprises 20 residues. The germline V gene encodes CDR1 LNHNV and CDR2 YYDKDF (reference sequence). In DNA, the CDR3 is TGTGCCACCAGCAGAGATCAAGCGCGCTGGGACCGCCGGCGTAACACTGAAGCTTTCTTT. Its translation is CATSRDQARWDRRRNTEAFF. The full variable domain, with the rest looked up from reference TRBV15 and TRBJ1-1, is DAMVIQNPRYQVTQFGKPVTLSCSQTLNHNVMYWYQQKSSQAPKLLFHYYDKDFNNEADTPDNFQSRRPNTSFCFLDIRSPGLGDTAMYLCATSRDQARWDRRRNTEAFFGQGTRLTVV.

This clonotype came up many times. The chain has TRBV10-3 and TRBJ2-7, with 8 bases lining up with TRBD2. V lost 10 bases and J lost 2; bases outside the gene matches: 16. The length of the CDR3 is 16 residues. Germline V CDR1 and CDR2: ENHRY, SYGVKD. The CDR3 region has the DNA TGTGCCACCCAACTCGGGTTCCGGCGGGGGGCCTACGAGCAGTACTTC. Protein: CATQLGFRRGAYEQYF.

This clonotype was counted many times. The chain uses TRBV7-9 and TRBJ2-2; D might be TRBD2 (6 bases). Germline V gene sequence: CDR1 SEHNR, CDR2 FQNEAQ (reference sequence). Trimming cost V 1 base and J 1 base, with 13 bases left between them. CDR3 length: 17 amino acids. The CDR3 DNA is TGTGCCAGCAGCTTAGGTGGAGCGGGCCTGAACACCGGGGAGCTGTTTTTT. Protein product: CASSLGGAGLNTGELFF. Filled out from reference TRBV7-9 and TRBJ2-2, the complete variable domain reads DTGVSQNPRHKITKRGQNVTFRCDPISEHNRLYWYRQTLGQGPEFLTYFQNEAQLEKSRLLSDRFSAERPKGSFSTLEIQRTEQGDSAMYLCASSLGGAGLNTGELFFGEGSRLTVL.

This clonotype was found many times. The chain carries TRBV7-9 and TRBJ1-1; the D is unclear. Germline values: CDR1 SEHNR, CDR2 FQNEAQ (reference sequence). The CDR3 spans 14 residues. The V end was cut by 7 bases, the J end by 10 bases, with 22 bases between. The CDR3 region is CASTPRDGSGGAFF. Written as DNA, the CDR3 is TGTGCCAGCACCCCAAGAGACGGATCCGGAGGAGCTTTCTTT.

There are many counts of this clonotype. The CDR3 here is CASSYQDSPALYEQYF. CDR3 coding DNA: TGTGCCAGCAGTTACCAGGACTCGCCGGCCCTCTACGAGCAGTACTTC. J is TRBJ2-7 and V is TRBV6-5, with D possibly matching TRBD2 (5 bases). The CDR3 is 16 amino acids. V was shortened by 2 bases and J by 3 bases, with 17 bases between the two germline ends. The germline V gene encodes CDR1 MNHEY and CDR2 SVGAGI.

This clonotype was seen repeatedly, ten times or more. This CDR3 is CASSQPGAGNYGYTF. DNA for the CDR3: TGTGCCAGCAGCCAGCCAGGGGCCGGCAACTATGGCTACACCTTC. The chain uses TRBV28 and TRBJ1-2, with D possibly TRBD1 on 6 matching bases. The V and J ends lost 6 bases and 2 bases respectively, with 16 bases between them. The CDR3 consists of 15 residues. CDR1 MDHEN and CDR2 SYDVKM come from the germline V gene.